This T cell receptor (beta chain) originates from a study of shared clonotypes between healthy human individuals. Details on this clone: Its cognate antigen is unknown. The sample carries other DNA sequences with the same CDR3.

The repertoire was sequenced with immunoSEQ multiplex PCR; TCRdb's copy has only in-frame clones and lacks some. The table has over 2 million clones, roughly 95% seen once. In germline, CDR1 is KGHSH, CDR2 LQKENI. The CDR3 is 14 amino acids. Trimming took off 1 base at V and 4 bases at J, with 10 bases between the two ends. Findings and limits, study-wide: Even with large depth, rarefaction showed that sorted-subset sequencing was incomplete.

This chain uses TRBV18 with TRBJ1-2; D possibly corresponds to TRBD1 (6 bases). The sequence was obtained from a man younger than 30 in good health. Sequenced sample: naive CD4+ T cells sorted from blood. Sample subset: CD45RA+ positively selected. CDR3 in DNA: TGTGCCAGCTCACCACAGGGGGGAGGCTATGGCTACACCTTC. It encodes CASSPQGGGYGYTF.